This entry lists 2 T cell receptor beta chains sequenced from one sample in a study of neurological immune-mediated disorders. Time point specified: technical triplicate 1. MiXCR, run by TCRdb on the 5' RACE reads, gives a single entry per CDR3 protein. The data contain about 36,000 distinct CDR3 sequences, 11% of them singletons. Sample: PBMCs. The receptors were gathered from a man in his sixties with HTLV-1-associated myelopathy (HAM/TSP).

This clonotype was counted ten times or more. The chain links TRBV5-1 to TRBJ2-2; D ambiguous. This CDR3 contains 16 residues. Per germline, CDR1 SGHRS and CDR2 YFSETQ. V was pared by 0 bases and J by 0 bases, with 9 bases between. CDR3 amino acids: CASSLVADPNTGELFF. The CDR3 nucleotides read TGCGCCAGCAGCTTGGTGGCAGACCCGAACACCGGGGAGCTGTTTTTT.

This clonotype was seen ten or more times. The V gene is TRBV29-1, the J gene TRBJ1-3; D perhaps matches TRBD1 (5 bases). The ends were cut back, 4 bases at V and 0 bases at J, with 10 bases in the middle. The length of the CDR3 is 14 residues. The V gene's germline CDR1 is SQVTM and CDR2 ANQGSEA. The CDR3 nucleotides are TGCAGCGTTGCCCCGGGGCACTCTGGAAACACCATATATTTT. Protein product: CSVAPGHSGNTIYF.